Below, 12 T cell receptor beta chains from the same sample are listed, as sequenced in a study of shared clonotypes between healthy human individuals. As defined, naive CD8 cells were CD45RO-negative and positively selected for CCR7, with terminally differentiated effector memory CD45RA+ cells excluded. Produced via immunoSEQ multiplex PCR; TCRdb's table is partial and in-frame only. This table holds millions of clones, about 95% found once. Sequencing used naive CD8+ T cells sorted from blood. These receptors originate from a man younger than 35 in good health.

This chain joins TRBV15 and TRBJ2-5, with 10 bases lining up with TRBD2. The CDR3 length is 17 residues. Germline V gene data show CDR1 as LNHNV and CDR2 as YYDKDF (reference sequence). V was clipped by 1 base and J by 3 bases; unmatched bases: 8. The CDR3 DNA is TGTGCCACCAGCAGAGGAGCGGGAGGGCCCTCGGAAGAGACCCAGTACTTC. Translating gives CATSRGAGGPSEETQYF.

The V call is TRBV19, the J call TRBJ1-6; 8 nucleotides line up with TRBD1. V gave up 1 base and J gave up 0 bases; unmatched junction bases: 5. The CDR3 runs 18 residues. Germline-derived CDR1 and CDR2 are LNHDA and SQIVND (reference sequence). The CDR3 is CASSIGGQVSSYNSPLHF. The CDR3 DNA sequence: TGTGCCAGTAGTATAGGGGGACAGGTCAGCTCCTATAATTCACCCCTCCACTTT.

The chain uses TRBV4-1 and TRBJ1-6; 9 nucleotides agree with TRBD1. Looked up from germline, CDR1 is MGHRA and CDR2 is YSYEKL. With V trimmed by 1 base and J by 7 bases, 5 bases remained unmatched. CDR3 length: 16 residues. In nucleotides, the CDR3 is TGCGCCAGCAGCCAAGGGGGGACAGGGCCGAATTCACCCCTCCACTTT. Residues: CASSQGGTGPNSPLHF.

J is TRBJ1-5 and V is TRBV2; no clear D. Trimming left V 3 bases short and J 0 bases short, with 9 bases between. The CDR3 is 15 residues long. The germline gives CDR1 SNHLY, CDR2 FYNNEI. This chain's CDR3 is CASSDQEGSNQPQHF. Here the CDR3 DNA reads TGTGCCAGCAGTGATCAAGAGGGTAGCAATCAGCCCCAGCATTTT.

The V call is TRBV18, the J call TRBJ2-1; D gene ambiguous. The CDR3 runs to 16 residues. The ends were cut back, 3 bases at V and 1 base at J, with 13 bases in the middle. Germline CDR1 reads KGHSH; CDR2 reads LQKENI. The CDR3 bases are TGTGCCAGCTCACCCTCGGACGGAATTTCCTACAATGAGCAGTTCTTC. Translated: CASSPSDGISYNEQFF.

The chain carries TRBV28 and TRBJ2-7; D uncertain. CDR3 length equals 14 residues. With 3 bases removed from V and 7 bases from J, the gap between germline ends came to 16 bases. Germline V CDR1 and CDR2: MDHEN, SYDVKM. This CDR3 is CASSLGDSLSEQYF. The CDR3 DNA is TGTGCCAGCAGTTTGGGTGACTCCTTGAGTGAGCAGTACTTC.

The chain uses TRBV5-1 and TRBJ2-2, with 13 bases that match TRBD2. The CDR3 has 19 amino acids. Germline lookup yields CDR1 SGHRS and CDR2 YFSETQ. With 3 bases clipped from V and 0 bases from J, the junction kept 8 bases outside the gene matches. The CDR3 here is CASSSGLAGPLANTGELFF. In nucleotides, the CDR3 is TGCGCCAGCAGCTCGGGACTAGCGGGGCCCCTGGCGAACACCGGGGAGCTGTTTTTT.

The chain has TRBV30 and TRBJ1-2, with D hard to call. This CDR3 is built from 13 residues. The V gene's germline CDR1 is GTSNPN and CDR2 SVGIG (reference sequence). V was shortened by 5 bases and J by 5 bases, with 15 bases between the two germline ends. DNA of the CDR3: TGTGCCTGGGAACCAAGGGCAGTATATGGCTACACCTTC. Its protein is CAWEPRAVYGYTF.

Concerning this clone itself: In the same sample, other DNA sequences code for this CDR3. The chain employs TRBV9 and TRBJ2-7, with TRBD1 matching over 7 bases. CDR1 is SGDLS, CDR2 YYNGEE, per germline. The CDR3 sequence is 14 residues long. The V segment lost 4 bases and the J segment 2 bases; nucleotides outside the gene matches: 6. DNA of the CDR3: TGTGCCAGCAGCCTTGGACAGGCGACCTACGAGCAGTACTTC. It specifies CASSLGQATYEQYF. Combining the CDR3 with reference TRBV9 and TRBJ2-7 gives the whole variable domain DSGVTQTPKHLITATGQRVTLRCSPRSGDLSVYWYQQSLDQGLQFLIQYYNGEERAKGNILERFSAQQFPDLHSELNLSSLELGDSALYFCASSLGQATYEQYFGPGTRLTVT.

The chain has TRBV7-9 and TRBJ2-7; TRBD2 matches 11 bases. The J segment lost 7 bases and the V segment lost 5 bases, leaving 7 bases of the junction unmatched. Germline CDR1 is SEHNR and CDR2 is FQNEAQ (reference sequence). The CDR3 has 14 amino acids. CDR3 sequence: CASSGTSGTLEQYF. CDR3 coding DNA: TGTGCCAGCAGCGGGACTAGCGGAACTTTGGAGCAGTACTTC.

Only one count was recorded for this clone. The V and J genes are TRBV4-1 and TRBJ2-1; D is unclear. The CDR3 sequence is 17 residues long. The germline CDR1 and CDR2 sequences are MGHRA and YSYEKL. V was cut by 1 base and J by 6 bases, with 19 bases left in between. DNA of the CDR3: TGCGCCAGCAGCCAAGGCCCCCAGTTTTCCAGGTCCAATGAGCAGTTCTTC. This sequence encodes CASSQGPQFSRSNEQFF.

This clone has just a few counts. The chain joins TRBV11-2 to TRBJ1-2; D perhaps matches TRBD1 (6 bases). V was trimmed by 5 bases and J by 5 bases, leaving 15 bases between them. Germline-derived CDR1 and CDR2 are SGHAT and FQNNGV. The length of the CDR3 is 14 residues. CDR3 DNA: TGTGCCAGCAGCCAAGGTCCAGGGGTGTATGGCTACACCTTC. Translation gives CASSQGPGVYGYTF.